This record concerns one TCR beta chain sequence. What it recognizes is unknown. This sample was included in a study of cytomegalovirus exposure and HLA in healthy donors. The overall study: The 120 validation repertoires, a later analysis reported, used the same platform as the roughly 710 first-cohort repertoires. Regarding the study as a whole: According to a subsequent analysis, TCR clusters identified in the first cohort showed a tendency to co-occur across the 120 or so validation repertoires. Published work reported that the classifier diagnosed cytomegalovirus status with high specificity and sensitivity.

The donors were part of the validation cohort, which consisted of over a hundred subjects and was separate from the first cohort of 670 or so subjects. Sequencing was performed with immunoSEQ multiplex PCR; in TCRdb, only in-frame clones are kept and a portion is missing. The sample holds some 110,000 clones, more than 70% seen once. Germline V CDR1 and CDR2: MGHRA, YSYEKL. Trimming took 0 bases from V and 4 from J, leaving 9 bases between them. This CDR3 region has 14 residues. V usage is TRBV4-1 and J usage is TRBJ1-2; the D is unclear. The sequenced material came from PBMCs. The origin of this receptor is a young man in good health and CMV-seronegative. This chain's CDR3 is CASSQDRFVYGYTF. CDR3 in DNA: TGCGCCAGCAGCCAAGACAGGTTTGTCTATGGCTACACCTTC.